Presented here are 32 T cell receptor beta chains from one specimen sequenced in a study of shared clonotypes between healthy human individuals. The assay was immunoSEQ multiplex PCR, and TCRdb's table has in-frame clones only and misses some. The table records hundreds of thousands of clones, around 77% of them present only once. The sample consisted of PBMCs. Receptors were obtained from a woman in her forties in good health. Some clones in this sample may be carry-over from other donors' samples.

The V gene is TRBV10-3, the J gene TRBJ2-5; D gene uncertain. The germline CDR1 and CDR2 sequences are ENHRY and SYGVKD. The CDR3 runs to 13 residues. V was cut by 9 bases and J by 3 bases, with 14 bases left in between. Written as DNA, the CDR3 is TGTGCCATTAGTCGAAGGACCAAAGAGACCCAGTACTTC. Its protein is CAISRRTKETQYF.

J is TRBJ1-2 and V is TRBV6-5; weak D call: TRBD1 (5 bases). Trimming pared 9 bases from V and 8 bases from J, leaving 16 bases between. Germline V gene sequence: CDR1 MNHEY, CDR2 SVGAGI. This CDR3 has 12 residues. The CDR3 coding sequence is TGTGCCAGTGGGGCCCAGACGGGAGGCTACACCTTC. Residues: CASGAQTGGYTF.

The V gene is TRBV7-2, the J gene TRBJ2-2; 10 positions agree with TRBD2. CDR3 length equals 15 residues. Germline V lookup: CDR1 SGHTA, CDR2 FQGNSA. Germline trimming cut 2 bases from V and 7 bases from J; bases unmatched to any gene: 4. The DNA of the CDR3 is TGTGCCAGCAGCTTACTAGCGGGAGCGATCGGGGAGCTGTTTTTT. It is translated as CASSLLAGAIGELFF.

This chain uses TRBV19 with TRBJ1-2; 10 nucleotides align to TRBD1. Germline V gene lookup returns CDR1 LNHDA and CDR2 SQIVND (reference sequence). V was clipped by 3 bases and J by 5 bases; unmatched bases: 9. The CDR3 sequence is 16 residues long. The CDR3 sequence: CASSIKRQGAYYGYTF. CDR3 nucleotides: TGTGCCAGTAGTATCAAACGACAGGGGGCTTATTATGGCTACACCTTC.

The chain has TRBV30 and TRBJ2-7, with a possible D match to TRBD1 (5 bases). The germline V gene has CDR1 GTSNPN and CDR2 SVGIG (reference sequence). The V end was cut by 1 base, the J end by 3 bases, with 7 bases between. The length of the CDR3 is 12 residues. In nucleotides, the CDR3 is TGTGCCTGGAGTGCAACAGGCTACGAGCAGTACTTC. Its protein is CAWSATGYEQYF.

Only a few counts were recorded for this clone. V is TRBV27 and J is TRBJ2-3, with 14 bases identical to TRBD2. Germline CDR1 is MNHEY and CDR2 is SMNVEV (reference sequence). The CDR3 runs 18 residues. The junction had 8 bases not matched to a gene; V was cut back by 4 bases and J by 2 bases. The CDR3 is CASSSRTSGRIPTDTQYF. DNA for the CDR3: TGTGCCAGCAGTTCACGGACTAGCGGGAGGATCCCCACAGATACGCAGTATTTT.

Only one count was recorded for this clone. V is TRBV7-2 and J is TRBJ2-7; TRBD2 is a possible D gene (6 bases). This CDR3 comprises 14 residues. V was pared by 0 bases and J by 3 bases, with 9 bases between. Per germline, CDR1 SGHTA and CDR2 FQGNSA. The CDR3 region is CASSLALGGYEQYF. The DNA for the CDR3 is TGTGCCAGCAGCTTAGCGCTGGGGGGCTACGAGCAGTACTTC.

The J gene is TRBJ2-1, the V gene TRBV18; 12 bases are a match to TRBD2. The V gene end was trimmed by 3 bases and the J gene end by 9 bases; junction bases not matched to a gene: 3. This CDR3 comprises 14 residues. CDR1 and CDR2 (germline): KGHSH, LQKENI. The CDR3 region is CASSPPSGRGEQFF. CDR3 bases: TGTGCCAGCTCACCTCCTAGCGGGAGGGGTGAGCAGTTCTTC. Together with reference TRBV18 and TRBJ2-1, the CDR3 gives the full variable domain: NAGVMQNPRHLVRRRGQEARLRCSPMKGHSHVYWYRQLPEEGLKFMVYLQKENIIDESGMPKERFSAEFPKEGPSILRIQQVVRGDSAAYFCASSPPSGRGEQFFGPGTRLTVL.

This clone was seen a single time. A far larger clone is just one base off, so this is likely a read error. The chain couples TRBV27 to TRBJ1-3; weak D call: TRBD1 (6 bases). Germline CDR1 is MNHEY and CDR2 is SMNVEV (reference sequence). Deletions cut 6 bases from V and 2 bases from J, with 11 bases between. The CDR3 is made up of 14 amino acids. The CDR3 region is CASRPQGAGNTIYF. The CDR3 nucleotides are TGTGCCAGCAGGCCACAGGGTGCTGGAAACACCATATATTTT.

The chain carries TRBV29-1 and TRBJ2-5; D is ambiguous. The J call may not be correct, given that the DNA end is closer to TRBJ2-7. Germline CDR1 and CDR2: SQVTM and ANQGSEA. The CDR3 has 12 residues. CDR3: CSVEDPTYEQYF. The CDR3 DNA follows: TGCAGCGTTGAAGACCCCACCTACGAGCAGTACTTC.

V gene TRBV28 combines with J gene TRBJ2-1; 7 bases fit TRBD1. CDR1 is MDHEN, CDR2 SYDVKM, per germline. Trimming cost V 3 bases and J 3 bases; bases outside gene matches: 11. The CDR3 is made up of 17 amino acids. The CDR3 region is CASSFAGGEIIYNEQFF. The CDR3 coding sequence is TGTGCCAGCAGTTTCGCAGGGGGAGAAATTATCTACAATGAGCAGTTCTTC.

The chain joins TRBV7-9 to TRBJ2-7; D tentatively reads TRBD1 or TRBD2 (5 bases each). This CDR3 spans 16 amino acids. The V and J ends lost 2 bases and 0 bases respectively, with 14 bases between them. Looked up from germline, CDR1 is SEHNR and CDR2 is FQNEAQ (reference sequence). In DNA form, the CDR3 reads TGTGCCAGCAGCTTATTGTTGTGGGGGAGCTCCTACGAGCAGTACTTC. Amino acids: CASSLLLWGSSYEQYF.

The rearrangement joins TRBV2 to TRBJ2-7, with a weak D call TRBD2 (6 bases). Trimming pared 10 bases from V and 6 bases from J, leaving 16 bases between. The CDR3 spans 12 residues. Germline CDR1 SNHLY, CDR2 FYNNEI. The DNA for the CDR3 is TGTGCCACCGCGGGGCCAGGACTCGAGCAGTACTTC. This sequence encodes CATAGPGLEQYF.

The rearrangement links TRBV28 to TRBJ2-6; D is ambiguous. V was pared by 6 bases and J by 0 bases, with 15 bases between. The V gene's germline CDR1 is MDHEN and CDR2 SYDVKM. The CDR3 runs to 17 residues. The CDR3 reads CASSHPTRSSGANVLTF. The CDR3 nucleotides read TGTGCCAGCAGCCACCCGACGAGAAGCTCTGGGGCCAACGTCCTGACTTTC. Full variable domain (rest looked up from reference TRBV28 and TRBJ2-6): DVKVTQSSRYLVKRTGEKVFLECVQDMDHENMFWYRQDPGLGLRLIYFSYDVKMKEKGDIPEGYSVSREKKERFSLILESASTNQTSMYLCASSHPTRSSGANVLTFGAGSRLTVL.

The chain carries TRBV9 and TRBJ1-5; TRBD1 might be the D (6 bases). Trimming shortened V by 2 bases and J by 5 bases, and 11 bases separated the two germline ends. The CDR3 extends over 14 amino acids. In germline, CDR1 is SGDLS, CDR2 YYNGEE. The CDR3 sequence: CASSVGQQYQPQHF. The CDR3 nucleotides are TGTGCCAGCAGCGTCGGACAGCAGTATCAGCCCCAGCATTTT.

The chain has TRBV18 and TRBJ2-5, with 8 bases identical to TRBD1. Germline V gene data show CDR1 as KGHSH and CDR2 as LQKENI. CDR3 length: 15 amino acids. V lost 5 bases, J lost 5 bases, and 10 bases stayed unmatched. CDR3 amino acids: CASSTAGQARETQYF. Written as DNA, the CDR3 is TGTGCCAGCTCAACGGCGGGACAGGCTAGGGAGACCCAGTACTTC. The variable domain in full, with the rest retrieved from reference TRBV18 and TRBJ2-5, is NAGVMQNPRHLVRRRGQEARLRCSPMKGHSHVYWYRQLPEEGLKFMVYLQKENIIDESGMPKERFSAEFPKEGPSILRIQQVVRGDSAAYFCASSTAGQARETQYFGPGTRLLVL.

The chain recombines TRBV7-3 with TRBJ2-1; D is possibly TRBD1 (6 bases). Per germline, CDR1 SGHTA and CDR2 FQGTGA. This CDR3 contains 14 residues. V lost 5 bases and J 3 bases, leaving 11 bases between the germline ends. The CDR3 nucleotides are TGTGCCAGCAGCCCAGGACAGAGCTACAATGAGCAGTTCTTC. Protein product: CASSPGQSYNEQFF.

Concerning this clone itself: The sample contains more than one DNA sequence encoding this CDR3. The chain couples TRBV10-3 to TRBJ2-1; 12 bases match TRBD2. CDR3 length: 15 residues. Germline V gene data show CDR1 as ENHRY and CDR2 as SYGVKD. Trimming took 2 bases from V and 4 from J; bases not matched to a gene: 0. In DNA, the CDR3 is TGTGCCATCAGTGAGGGACTAGCGGGGTACAATGAGCAGTTCTTC. This translates into CAISEGLAGYNEQFF.

This rearrangement joins TRBV28 to TRBJ2-7; 7 positions match TRBD1. CDR3 length equals 11 residues. V dropped 11 bases and J dropped 2; count of bases not matched to a gene: 3. Germline V gives CDR1 MDHEN, CDR2 SYDVKM. CDR3 loop: CAGQATYEQYF. CDR3 bases: TGTGCCGGACAGGCCACCTACGAGCAGTACTTC.

The chain is built from TRBV13 and TRBJ1-1; D not certain. In germline, CDR1 is PRHDT, CDR2 FYEKMQ (reference sequence). This CDR3 has 14 amino acids. V dropped 3 bases and J dropped 0 bases, with 8 bases sitting between them. CDR3 in amino acids: CASSFGVMNTEAFF. CDR3 sequence (DNA): TGTGCCAGCAGCTTCGGGGTAATGAACACTGAAGCTTTCTTT.

A word on this clone: Additional DNA sequences in this sample encode the identical CDR3. The genes are TRBV5-1 and TRBJ2-1; 14 nucleotides align to TRBD2. Per germline, CDR1 SGHRS and CDR2 YFSETQ. After removal of 4 bases from V and 7 bases from J, the junction contained 4 bases not matched to a gene. The CDR3 contains 15 residues. The DNA of the CDR3 is TGCGCCAGCAGCCTGGGACTAGCGGGAGTTAATGAGCAGTTCTTC. Protein: CASSLGLAGVNEQFF.

V and J are TRBV5-1 and TRBJ1-2; 7 bases map to TRBD1. The CDR3 totals 16 residues. The J segment lost 4 bases and the V segment lost 4 bases, leaving 13 bases of the junction unmatched. The germline CDR1 and CDR2 sequences are SGHRS and YFSETQ. The CDR3: CASSPPTGIRGYGYTF. In nucleotides, the CDR3 is TGCGCCAGCAGCCCACCGACAGGGATAAGGGGCTATGGCTACACCTTC.

This clone was counted between two and nine times. The chain employs TRBV5-1 and TRBJ2-1; 11 bases line up with TRBD2. The CDR3 is made up of 16 amino acids. The germline V gene encodes CDR1 SGHRS and CDR2 YFSETQ. V shed 0 bases and J 6 bases; nucleotides not matched to a gene: 5. DNA of the CDR3: TGCGCCAGCAGCTTGGCAACTAGCGGGAGAGGCAATGAGCAGTTCTTC. It specifies CASSLATSGRGNEQFF.

This clone was detected only a few times. This rearrangement joins TRBV18 to TRBJ1-1; D is uncertain. V dropped 6 bases and J dropped 11 bases, with 16 bases sitting between them. Germline CDR1 and CDR2: KGHSH and LQKENI. The CDR3 is 12 residues long. This chain's CDR3 is CASSPSDRAAFF. The CDR3 nucleotides read TGTGCCAGCTCCCCCTCAGACCGGGCTGCTTTCTTT.

This clone was counted many times. The J gene is TRBJ2-1, the V gene TRBV4-3, with D possibly called TRBD1 or TRBD2 (5 bases each). Germline lookup yields CDR1 LGHNA and CDR2 YSLEER. This CDR3 is 16 amino acids long. The V gene lost 5 bases and the J gene lost 6 bases, with 20 bases spanning the gap. DNA of the CDR3: TGCGCCAGCAGCTGGACGGGACCCCAAAGGGGCAATGAGCAGTTCTTC. This codes for CASSWTGPQRGNEQFF.

The CDR3, as DNA: TGTGCCAGCAGCTTAGGCAGGGGGATCCAAGAGACCCAGTACTTC. It codes for CASSLGRGIQETQYF. The chain combines TRBV7-7 with TRBJ2-5; 7 bases map to TRBD1. The CDR3 is made up of 15 amino acids. CDR1 is SSHAT, CDR2 FNYEAQ, per germline (reference sequence). The V and J ends lost 1 base and 1 base, in that order; junction bases with no gene match: 3.

V is TRBV19 and J is TRBJ1-2; D gene unclear. Germline V gene sequence: CDR1 LNHDA, CDR2 SQIVND (reference sequence). The CDR3 is 14 residues long. Trimming took off 3 bases at V and 2 bases at J, with 10 bases between the two ends. The CDR3 DNA is TGTGCCAGTAGTATCCAGGCAAAAAACTATGGCTACACCTTC. It translates to CASSIQAKNYGYTF.

V is TRBV30 and J is TRBJ2-5; TRBD2 might be the D (6 bases). The closer fit of TRBJ2-7 to the DNA end suggests the J call may be wrong. The CDR3 has 11 residues. Germline V lookup: CDR1 GTSNPN, CDR2 SVGIG (reference sequence). CDR3 sequence: CAWGDLYEQYF. CDR3 nucleotides: TGTGCCTGGGGGGACTTGTACGAGCAGTACTTC.

This chain uses TRBV27 with TRBJ2-2; TRBD1 agrees at 10 bases. The junction had 7 bases not matched to a gene; V was cut back by 5 bases and J by 4 bases. This CDR3 is 16 amino acids long. CDR1 MNHEY and CDR2 SMNVEV come from the germline V gene (reference sequence). The CDR3 nucleotides read TGTGCCAGCAGTCGGCGGGACAGGGGATTCACCGGGGAGCTGTTTTTT. Residues: CASSRRDRGFTGELFF.

The chain uses TRBV4-1 and TRBJ2-1; D not certain. V was cut by 1 base and J by 5 bases, with 9 bases left in between. The CDR3 contains 14 residues. CDR1 and CDR2 (germline): MGHRA, YSYEKL. DNA of the CDR3: TGCGCCAGCAGCCAAGTGGGGATCAACAATGAGCAGTTCTTC. Protein sequence: CASSQVGINNEQFF.

This clone has only a few counts. The chain employs TRBV6-8 and TRBJ2-1, with TRBD2 identical over 16 bases. CDR3 length equals 15 residues. The V gene end was trimmed by 5 bases and the J gene end by 16 bases; junction bases not matched to a gene: 11. The germline gives CDR1 MNHGY, CDR2 SAAAGT. CDR3 DNA: TGTGCCAGCAGTAGACCCGGGACTAGCGGGAGGGTGGGATTCTTC. Translating gives CASSRPGTSGRVGFF.

V is TRBV7-2 and J is TRBJ1-5, with 7 bases matching TRBD1. Germline loops: CDR1 SGHTA, CDR2 FQGNSA. CDR3 size: 13 residues. Trimming took 3 bases from V and 11 from J; bases not matched to a gene: 7. In nucleotides, the CDR3 is TGTGCCAGCAGCTTTAACAGGGGCGAGACCCAGCATTTT. The encoded protein is CASSFNRGETQHF.